The 8 T cell receptor beta chains in this list originate from one sample, sequenced in a study of blood T cells in healthy people across ages. A sample-barcoded 5' primer and a J-beta primer mix were used in a second PCR of roughly 7 to 11 cycles. TCRdb passed the 5' RACE reads through MiXCR, listing each CDR3 protein once. This table holds 800,000 to 950,000 distinct CDR3 sequences, approximately 49% found once. Sequences were obtained from blood. The source of these receptors is a man in his thirties or forties in good health.

This chain uses TRBV12-3 or TRBV12-4 with TRBJ1-1; no reliable D call. This CDR3 comprises 14 residues. Trimming cost V 7 bases and J 3 bases, with 15 bases left between them. The CDR3 DNA reads as TGTGCCAGCATCATGAGCGGCGTCGACACTGAAGCTTTCTTT. This translates into CASIMSGVDTEAFF.

In this sample, this clonotype turned up a few times. The chain links TRBV9 to TRBJ2-3; 8 bases agree with TRBD2. The CDR3 has 15 residues. Germline loops: CDR1 SGDLS, CDR2 YYNGEE. Trimming cost V 4 bases and J 1 base; bases outside gene matches: 5. The CDR3 sequence is CASSPLTSGTDTQYF. The CDR3 nucleotides read TGTGCCAGCAGCCCCCTGACTAGCGGCACAGATACGCAGTATTTT. Full variable domain (missing parts from reference TRBV9 and TRBJ2-3): DSGVTQTPKHLITATGQRVTLRCSPRSGDLSVYWYQQSLDQGLQFLIQYYNGEERAKGNILERFSAQQFPDLHSELNLSSLELGDSALYFCASSPLTSGTDTQYFGPGTRLTVL.

To note about this clonotype: At one of its ends the junction is not consistent with the germline gene, which may arise from a read error. V usage is TRBV20-1 and J usage is TRBJ1-2, with 7 bases identical to TRBD1. This CDR3 has 18 residues. Germline-derived CDR1 and CDR2 are DFQATT and SNEGSKA (reference sequence). The CDR3 nucleotides read TGCAGCGCTAGGGGGCCTGGACGGCCGATTAGCTTCTCTTATGGCTACACCTTC. It yields the protein CSARGPGRPISFSYGYTF.

The chain recombines TRBV6-5 with TRBJ2-1, with 12 bases identical to TRBD2. The end of the DNA aligns better with TRBJ2-7, so the J call may be wrong. Per the germline V gene, CDR1 is MNHEY and CDR2 is SVGAGI. The CDR3 is 15 amino acids. In DNA, the CDR3 is TGTGCCAGCACCCCTAGCGGGGGGGCTTACAATGAGCAGTACTTC. Amino acid sequence: CASTPSGGAYNEQYF.

The V call is TRBV30, the J call TRBJ2-4; 7 positions match TRBD1. The J call may be mistaken, given a closer DNA end match to TRBJ2-7. Germline CDR1 GTSNPN, CDR2 SVGIG (reference sequence). This CDR3 region has 14 residues. CDR3 amino acids: CAWSPGTATDEQYF. CDR3 DNA sequence: TGTGCCTGGAGTCCCGGGACAGCAACCGACGAGCAGTACTTC.

The rearrangement links TRBV11-3 to TRBJ2-1; D may be TRBD2 (7 bases). Germline values: CDR1 SGHNT, CDR2 YENEEA. Trimming pared 5 bases from V and 9 bases from J, leaving 14 bases between. The CDR3 runs to 13 residues. The CDR3 sequence is CASSPRGGTEQFF. The CDR3 bases are TGTGCCAGCAGCCCGAGGGGGGGAACTGAGCAGTTCTTC.

V usage is TRBV20-1 and J usage is TRBJ2-1; 7 bases are a match to TRBD2. Germline V CDR1 and CDR2: DFQATT, SNEGSKA (reference sequence). The ends lost 3 bases at V and 4 bases at J; junction bases unmatched: 9. This CDR3 is built from 15 residues. CDR3 sequence reads: CSASGRGDDYNEQFF. CDR3 DNA sequence: TGCAGTGCTAGTGGACGGGGGGACGATTACAATGAGCAGTTCTTC.

The chain carries TRBV20-1 and TRBJ2-1, with a possible D match to TRBD2 (5 bases). There are 14 residues in the CDR3. V was shortened by 0 bases and J by 6 bases, with 12 bases between the two germline ends. Germline-derived CDR1 and CDR2 are DFQATT and SNEGSKA (reference sequence). The CDR3 loop reads CSARDVLGLNEQFF. CDR3 nucleotides: TGCAGTGCTAGAGATGTACTAGGGCTCAATGAGCAGTTCTTC.